This TCR beta chain was profiled in a study of cytomegalovirus exposure and HLA in healthy donors. CDR1 is MNHEY and CDR2 is SMNVEV in the germline V gene (reference sequence). The CDR3 covers 17 residues. The J segment lost 4 bases and the V segment lost 5 bases, leaving 7 bases of the junction unmatched. Both 60 Vbeta primers and 13 Jbeta primers went into the PCR. The assay was immunoSEQ multiplex PCR, and TCRdb's table has in-frame clones only and misses some. The table includes roughly 120,000 clones, 50% to 65% detected once. Sample: PBMCs. The TCR was taken from a woman aged 40 to 55 in good health and CMV-seropositive. The V gene is TRBV27, the J gene TRBJ2-3, with 15 bases aligning to TRBD2. The CDR3 bases are TGTGCCAGCAGTCTGGATGGACTAGCGGGAGGGCCAGATACGCAGTATTTT. It encodes CASSLDGLAGGPDTQYF.